This T cell receptor beta chain was sequenced in a study of CD8+ T cells in alopecia areata. Study in general: Treated patients swallowed 5 to 10 mg of oral tofacitinib twice daily.

Only one count was recorded for this clone. Germline V gene lookup returns CDR1 GTSNPN and CDR2 SVGIG (reference sequence). Trimming took 0 bases from V and 7 from J, leaving 15 bases between them. This CDR3 contains 14 residues. Treatment indicated: oral pan-JAK inhibitor, 5-10 mg twice daily. After isolation, RNA underwent reverse transcription to generate cDNA as the sequencing template. Data came from immunoSEQ multiplex PCR; TCRdb stores just in-frame clones and leaves some out. The data hold around 160,000 clones, with less than 70% observed a single time. The sequence was collected from a human donor with alopecia areata. Source: CD4+ T cells sorted from blood, taken at week 24, from a patient treated with tofacitinib. V gene TRBV30 combines with J gene TRBJ1-2; the D is unclear. The CDR3 DNA reads as TGTGCCTGGAGTGTGGGTGCGCAGGTTGGTGGCTACACCTTC. As protein: CAWSVGAQVGGYTF.